This TCR beta chain was sequenced during a study of patients and donors after allogeneic stem cell transplantation. TCRdb fed the RT-PCR reads into MiXCR, producing one record per CDR3 protein. The table lists 900,000 to 1,000,000 distinct CDR3 sequences, about a sixth of them singletons. The receptor was derived from a human donor who was either an allogeneic HSCT recipient or a stem cell or donor lymphocyte infusion donor (not recorded which). It is not recorded whose cells these are; they may come from a transplant donor. Sequencing was carried out using blood, either unsorted or a sorted T cell fraction (not recorded which).

The CDR3, as DNA: TGTGCCAGCAGGACTAGCGGGGGTTTCCAAGAGACCCAGTACTTC. Protein: CASRTSGGFQETQYF. The rearrangement joins TRBV12-3 or TRBV12-4 to TRBJ2-5, with 12 positions matching TRBD2. The CDR3 is made up of 15 amino acids. J was trimmed by 1 base and V by 6 bases; bases with no gene match: 3.